This T cell receptor (beta chain) was retrieved from a study of beta chain features in type 1 diabetes. Overall study findings and caveats: Any HLA-type effect on TCRB rearrangement remained unresolved here.

In its sample, this clone was seen a few times. Its antigen is unidentified. Sorting based on CD45RO/CCR7/CD25/CD127/CD95/CD27 separated CD4+ naive, central memory, regulatory and stem cell-like memory cells. Each sorted population was over 95% pure. Per germline, CDR1 SGHRS and CDR2 YFSETQ. Trimming cost V 0 bases and J 8 bases; bases outside gene matches: 8. This CDR3 is 15 amino acids long. As every portion of the isolated RNA was reverse transcribed, the sequencing read expressed TCRB transcripts. Produced via immunoSEQ multiplex PCR; TCRdb's table is partial and in-frame only. The sample shows 850,000 to 900,000 clones, roughly 17% of them seen only once.

The origin of this receptor is a woman aged 18-29 years in good health. J is TRBJ2-1 and V is TRBV5-1; 7 nucleotides match TRBD1. Sequenced material: naive CD4+ T cells from blood. The CDR3 DNA sequence: TGCGCCAGCAGCTTGGGGCAGGGGGAGTGGGATGAGCAGTTCTTC. This translates into CASSLGQGEWDEQFF.